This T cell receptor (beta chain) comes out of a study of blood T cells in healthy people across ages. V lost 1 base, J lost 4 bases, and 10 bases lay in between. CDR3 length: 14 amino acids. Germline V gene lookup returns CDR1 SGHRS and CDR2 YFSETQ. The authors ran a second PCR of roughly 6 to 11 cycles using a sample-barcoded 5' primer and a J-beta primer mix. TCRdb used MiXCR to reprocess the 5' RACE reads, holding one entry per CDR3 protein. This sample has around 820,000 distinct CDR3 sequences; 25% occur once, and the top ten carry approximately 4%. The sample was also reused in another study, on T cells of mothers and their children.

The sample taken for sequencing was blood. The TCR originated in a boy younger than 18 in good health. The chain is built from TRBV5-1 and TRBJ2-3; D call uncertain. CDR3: CASSLLRAADTQYF. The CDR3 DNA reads TGCGCCAGCAGCTTGCTACGGGCTGCAGATACGCAGTATTTT.